A single sample gave rise to the 29 T cell receptor beta chains below, sequenced in a study of T cells after posttransplantation cyclophosphamide. A marrow graft followed busulfan-fludarabine conditioning, with cyclophosphamide on days +3 and +4. Only in-frame clones appear in the TCRdb table, and some are missing; sequencing was by immunoSEQ multiplex PCR. The sample was found to contain 6,500 to 8,000 clones, and every one recurs. Sequencing used PBMCs, obtained around 90 days after allogeneic stem cell transplant with posttransplant cyclophosphamide. The origin of the receptors is a female patient in her 60s who received an allogeneic stem cell transplant from an unrelated donor, was CMV-positive, and had acute GVHD only. Some of the T cells may derive from the graft donor.

This chain uses TRBV5-1 with TRBJ2-5, with 9 nucleotides matching TRBD2. This CDR3 has 17 residues. The germline gives CDR1 SGHRS, CDR2 YFSETQ. V lost 0 bases to trimming and J lost 2 bases; unmatched junction nucleotides: 8. The CDR3 sequence: CASSLVRLAGQQETQYF. CDR3 nucleotide sequence: TGCGCCAGCAGCTTGGTACGGCTAGCGGGGCAACAAGAGACCCAGTACTTC.

This clone was seen at least ten times. The chain's CDR3 is CASSLDRASSGANVLTF. The CDR3 nucleotides are TGTGCCAGCAGCTTGGACAGGGCCAGCTCTGGGGCCAACGTCCTGACTTTC. The chain couples TRBV5-6 to TRBJ2-6, with D possibly matching TRBD1 (6 bases). Trimming left V 0 bases short and J 0 bases short, with 10 bases between. The CDR3 totals 17 residues. The V gene's germline CDR1 is SGHDT and CDR2 YYEEEE.

This clone was counted ten times or more. V is TRBV9 and J is TRBJ1-5, with no clear D. CDR3 length equals 14 residues. Germline-derived CDR1 and CDR2 are SGDLS and YYNGEE. V was clipped by 3 bases and J by 2 bases, with 9 bases between them. The DNA of the CDR3 is TGTGCCAGCAGCGGAGGGCTTGGCAATCAGCCCCAGCATTTT. It is translated as CASSGGLGNQPQHF. Using reference TRBV9 and TRBJ1-5 for the parts outside the CDR3, the full variable domain is DSGVTQTPKHLITATGQRVTLRCSPRSGDLSVYWYQQSLDQGLQFLIQYYNGEERAKGNILERFSAQQFPDLHSELNLSSLELGDSALYFCASSGGLGNQPQHFGDGTRLSIL.

This clone has a count of ten or more. The chain uses TRBV12-3 or TRBV12-4 and TRBJ2-1; 9 nucleotides match TRBD1. The CDR3 has 15 amino acids. The J segment lost 8 bases and the V segment lost 7 bases, leaving 12 bases of the junction unmatched. The CDR3 region has the DNA TGTGCCAGCAATCGACCGGGACAGGGACGGTATGAGCAGTTCTTC. It translates to CASNRPGQGRYEQFF.

This clone occurred many times. This chain uses TRBV27 with TRBJ1-1; TRBD1 matches at 7 bases. The CDR3 sequence is 14 residues long. Germline CDR1 reads MNHEY; CDR2 reads SMNVEV (reference sequence). V was clipped by 2 bases and J by 2 bases; unmatched bases: 2. The CDR3 here is CASSLRGGNTEAFF. Written as DNA, the CDR3 is TGTGCCAGCAGTTTAAGAGGGGGCAACACTGAAGCTTTCTTT.

This clone was observed at least ten times. This chain links TRBV5-1 with TRBJ1-2; 9 nucleotides align to TRBD1. Trimming at V came to 0 bases and at J to 1 base, leaving 1 base not matched to a gene. This CDR3 is 15 amino acids long. Germline V gives CDR1 SGHRS, CDR2 YFSETQ. The DNA for the CDR3 is TGCGCCAGCAGCTTGGGGACAGGGGATAACTATGGCTACACCTTC. This sequence encodes CASSLGTGDNYGYTF.

The table lists this clone with many counts. This rearrangement joins TRBV6-2 or TRBV6-3 to TRBJ1-2; D possibly corresponds to TRBD1 (5 bases). V lost 6 bases, J lost 4 bases, and 6 bases lay in between. The CDR3 extends over 11 amino acids. Germline values: CDR1 MNHEY, CDR2 SVGEGT. The CDR3 DNA reads as TGTGCCAGCAGCGACAGCTATGGCTACACCTTC. It specifies CASSDSYGYTF.

In this sample, this clone turned up many times. The chain has TRBV6-1 and TRBJ2-3; maybe TRBD1 (5 bases). Germline CDR1 MNHNS, CDR2 SASEGT. This CDR3 has 15 residues. Trimming cost V 0 bases and J 3 bases, with 10 bases left between them. The CDR3 is CASSEASGWTDTQYF. CDR3 in DNA: TGTGCCAGCAGTGAAGCGTCAGGGTGGACAGATACGCAGTATTTT.

In this sample, this clone turned up many times. CDR3 in DNA: TGTGCTAGTGGTTTGGGACAGGGCCGTTCACCCCTCCACTTT. Its protein is CASGLGQGRSPLHF. The V and J genes are TRBV12-5 and TRBJ1-6; 7 nucleotides line up with TRBD1. CDR1 and CDR2 (germline): LGHNT, FRNRAP. The CDR3 totals 14 residues. V was pared by 1 base and J by 9 bases, with 3 bases of the junction left unmatched.

This clone was recorded at least ten times. The chain carries TRBV7-9 and TRBJ1-1; a possible D gene is TRBD1 (5 bases). This CDR3 has 13 residues. V was clipped by 7 bases and J by 0 bases, with 9 bases between them. The germline CDR1 and CDR2 sequences are SEHNR and FQNEAQ (reference sequence). CDR3 nucleotides: TGTGCCAGCACTCCGACAGTGAACACTGAAGCTTTCTTT. Translated, it gives CASTPTVNTEAFF. Combining the CDR3 with reference TRBV7-9 and TRBJ1-1 gives the whole variable domain DTGVSQNPRHKITKRGQNVTFRCDPISEHNRLYWYRQTLGQGPEFLTYFQNEAQLEKSRLLSDRFSAERPKGSFSTLEIQRTEQGDSAMYLCASTPTVNTEAFFGQGTRLTVV.

This clone was detected many times. The chain links TRBV5-1 to TRBJ1-2; D might be TRBD1 (5 bases). This CDR3 has 15 residues. CDR1 and CDR2 from the germline V gene are SGHRS and YFSETQ. Trimming removed 1 base from V and 8 bases from J, with 18 bases in between. Here the CDR3 reads CASSLKDVGGWGYTF. Written as DNA, the CDR3 is TGCGCCAGCAGCTTGAAGGACGTCGGGGGATGGGGCTACACCTTC.

The chain employs TRBV13 and TRBJ2-5, with 9 bases fitting TRBD2. Germline V gives CDR1 PRHDT, CDR2 FYEKMQ (reference sequence). V dropped 1 base and J dropped 4; count of bases not matched to a gene: 10. This CDR3 is built from 17 residues. For the CDR3, the DNA is TGTGCCAGCAGCTTAGAAGGTAGCGGGGGTGGTGGAGAGACCCAGTACTTC. It codes for CASSLEGSGGGGETQYF.

This clone was seen ten or more times. CDR3 amino acids: CASSLGRGRAAEQYF. CDR3 DNA: TGTGCCAGCAGCTTAGGGCGCGGGAGGGCCGCCGAGCAGTACTTC. This chain links TRBV13 with TRBJ2-7; 9 nucleotides agree with TRBD2. Looked up from germline, CDR1 is PRHDT and CDR2 is FYEKMQ (reference sequence). The V segment lost 0 bases and the J segment 6 bases; nucleotides outside the gene matches: 6. The CDR3 is 15 residues long.

This clone is medium-sized (0.01 to 0.1%) by share. This chain links TRBV10-3 with TRBJ1-3; D unresolved. This CDR3 contains 17 residues. Deletions cut 0 bases from V and 0 bases from J, with 12 bases between. CDR1 is ENHRY, CDR2 SYGVKD, per germline. The CDR3 loop reads CAISESTGPTSGNTIYF. CDR3 DNA sequence: TGTGCCATCAGTGAGTCGACGGGTCCGACCTCTGGAAACACCATATATTTT.

This clone is classed as medium-sized. V and J are TRBV19 and TRBJ1-1, with TRBD1 identical over 9 bases. V was pared by 1 base and J by 1 base, with 4 bases of the junction left unmatched. From germline, CDR1 is LNHDA and CDR2 SQIVND (reference sequence). The CDR3 is 16 residues long. CDR3 region: CASSIVMDRGNTEAFF. DNA of the CDR3: TGTGCCAGTAGTATAGTAATGGACAGGGGGAACACTGAAGCTTTCTTT.

This clone has ten or more counts. The chain uses TRBV6-2 or TRBV6-3 and TRBJ1-1; possible D gene TRBD1, 6 bases. Germline assignment: CDR1 MNHEY and CDR2 SVGEGT. The CDR3 is made up of 13 amino acids. The V end lost 2 bases, the J end lost 7 bases, and 11 bases lay between the germline ends. The CDR3 reads CASSYQGYSEAFF. CDR3 DNA sequence: TGTGCCAGCAGTTACCAGGGGTATAGTGAAGCTTTCTTT.

This clone has at least ten counts. The J gene is TRBJ2-1, the V gene TRBV6-5; D gene uncertain. Germline V gene sequence: CDR1 MNHEY, CDR2 SVGAGI. There are 12 residues in the CDR3. Trimming pared 7 bases from V and 6 bases from J, leaving 10 bases between. The CDR3 nucleotides read TGTGCCAGCATGGGCGCTCCCAATGAGCAGTTCTTC. Translated, it gives CASMGAPNEQFF.

This clone was counted ten times or more. The V gene is TRBV6-7, the J gene TRBJ2-1, with 8 bases lining up with TRBD2. TRBV6-7 is an ORF; its function is uncertain. Germline trimming cut 0 bases from V and 5 bases from J; bases unmatched to any gene: 3. The CDR3 consists of 15 residues. The CDR3 DNA reads as TGTGCCAGCAGTTACTCAGCGGGAGAGCACAATGAGCAGTTCTTC. This sequence encodes CASSYSAGEHNEQFF.

This clone was recorded many times. CDR3 loop: CASSLYHRGGSGNTIYF. The CDR3 DNA follows: TGTGCCAGCAGCTTATATCACAGGGGCGGCTCTGGAAACACCATATATTTT. V gene TRBV5-6 combines with J gene TRBJ1-3, with 7 nucleotides matching TRBD1. Germline loops: CDR1 SGHDT, CDR2 YYEEEE. CDR3 size: 17 residues. Trimming removed 2 bases from V and 0 bases from J; junction bases left unmatched: 8.

This clone was seen repeatedly, ten times or more. V and J are TRBV6-1 and TRBJ2-3; D is unclear. Germline lookup yields CDR1 MNHNS and CDR2 SASEGT. This CDR3 has 15 amino acids. V was clipped by 1 base and J by 0 bases, with 8 bases between them. The CDR3 DNA reads TGTGCCAGCAGTGAAGACCCTATTAGCACAGATACGCAGTATTTT. The encoded protein is CASSEDPISTDTQYF.

This clone was seen at least ten times. The chain employs TRBV5-4 and TRBJ1-2; no definite D call. This CDR3 is built from 13 residues. Germline V gives CDR1 SGHNT, CDR2 YYREEE (reference sequence). Trimming stripped 2 bases from V and 5 bases from J, with 10 bases between. The CDR3 bases are TGTGCCAGCAGCTTAGGAAGGGTTTATGGCTACACCTTC. Residues: CASSLGRVYGYTF.

This clone has a count of ten or more. This chain links TRBV6-6 with TRBJ2-5; 10 positions match TRBD1. The germline V gene has CDR1 MNHNY and CDR2 SVGAGI (reference sequence). The length of the CDR3 is 16 residues. After removal of 2 bases from V and 6 bases from J, the junction contained 9 bases not matched to a gene. This chain's CDR3 is CASSYPSGTGDQTQYF. Written as DNA, the CDR3 is TGTGCCAGCAGTTACCCCTCCGGGACAGGGGACCAGACCCAGTACTTC.

This clone occurred a few times. The chain combines TRBV5-1 with TRBJ2-5; D is possibly TRBD1 (6 bases). The CDR3 extends over 15 amino acids. In germline, CDR1 is SGHRS, CDR2 YFSETQ. V lost 1 base to trimming and J lost 5 bases, with 15 bases between them. The CDR3 region has the DNA TGCGCCAGCAGCTTGAATACAGGGCAAGGGGAGACCCAGTACTTC. Its protein product is CASSLNTGQGETQYF.

In this sample, this clone turned up many times. CDR3 in amino acids: CASSDPGLNQPQHF. The CDR3, as DNA: TGTGCCAGCAGTGACCCTGGGCTAAATCAGCCCCAGCATTTT. The chain couples TRBV6-1 to TRBJ1-5; D not resolved. Germline-derived CDR1 and CDR2 are MNHNS and SASEGT. The CDR3 runs 14 residues. Trimming stripped 3 bases from V and 4 bases from J, with 10 bases between.

This clone was detected ten times or more. J is TRBJ2-7 and V is TRBV9; 7 bases are shared with TRBD1. Germline V gene data show CDR1 as SGDLS and CDR2 as YYNGEE. The V gene end was trimmed by 3 bases and the J gene end by 6 bases; junction bases not matched to a gene: 6. This CDR3 is 13 amino acids long. The CDR3 sequence is CASSAGQDGEQYF. The CDR3 coding sequence is TGTGCCAGCAGCGCAGGACAGGACGGCGAGCAGTACTTC.

V is TRBV28 and J is TRBJ2-5, with 9 bases that match TRBD1. The CDR3 covers 16 residues. Germline V CDR1 and CDR2: MDHEN, SYDVKM. V was pared by 5 bases and J by 4 bases, with 11 bases of the junction left unmatched. CDR3 DNA: TGTGCCAGCAGTGGAGCCGGGACAGGGTTATCAGAGACCCAGTACTTC. Translating gives CASSGAGTGLSETQYF.

The table lists this clone with many counts. The V call is TRBV7-2, the J call TRBJ1-5; 7 bases map to TRBD1. This CDR3 region has 15 residues. J gave up 2 bases and V 5 bases, and 6 bases lay outside the gene matches. Germline lookup yields CDR1 SGHTA and CDR2 FQGNSA. The CDR3 DNA follows: TGTGCCAGCAGCCAGACAGGGACGGGCAATCAGCCCCAGCATTTT. Protein sequence: CASSQTGTGNQPQHF.

The sample holds many counts of this clone. This chain joins TRBV6-5 and TRBJ2-1; 7 bases map to TRBD2. The CDR3 totals 15 residues. Germline values: CDR1 MNHEY, CDR2 SVGAGI. Trimming at V came to 2 bases and at J to 7 bases, leaving 8 bases not matched to a gene. CDR3 DNA: TGTGCCAGCAGTTACACCCCAACTAGCGTGAATGAGCAGTTCTTC. It codes for CASSYTPTSVNEQFF.

This clone was seen many times. V is TRBV18 and J is TRBJ2-1, with 7 positions matching TRBD1. The CDR3 totals 14 residues. V lost 4 bases, J lost 4 bases, and 4 bases stayed unmatched. Germline V gene data show CDR1 as KGHSH and CDR2 as LQKENI. Here the CDR3 reads CASSQEGAYNEQFF. The CDR3 bases are TGTGCCAGCTCACAAGAGGGGGCTTACAATGAGCAGTTCTTC.